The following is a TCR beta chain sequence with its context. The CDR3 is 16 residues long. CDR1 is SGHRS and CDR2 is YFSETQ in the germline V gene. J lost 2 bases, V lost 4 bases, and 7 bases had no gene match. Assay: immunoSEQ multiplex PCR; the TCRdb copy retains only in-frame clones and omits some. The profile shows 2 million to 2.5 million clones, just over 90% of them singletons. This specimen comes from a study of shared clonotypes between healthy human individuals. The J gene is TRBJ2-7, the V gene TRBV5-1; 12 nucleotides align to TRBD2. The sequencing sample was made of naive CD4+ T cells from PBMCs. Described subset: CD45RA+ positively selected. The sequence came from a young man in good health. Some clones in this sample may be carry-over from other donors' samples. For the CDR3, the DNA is TGCGCCAGCAGCAGAACCCCTAGCGGGAGGGCCTACGAGCAGTACTTC. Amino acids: CASSRTPSGRAYEQYF.